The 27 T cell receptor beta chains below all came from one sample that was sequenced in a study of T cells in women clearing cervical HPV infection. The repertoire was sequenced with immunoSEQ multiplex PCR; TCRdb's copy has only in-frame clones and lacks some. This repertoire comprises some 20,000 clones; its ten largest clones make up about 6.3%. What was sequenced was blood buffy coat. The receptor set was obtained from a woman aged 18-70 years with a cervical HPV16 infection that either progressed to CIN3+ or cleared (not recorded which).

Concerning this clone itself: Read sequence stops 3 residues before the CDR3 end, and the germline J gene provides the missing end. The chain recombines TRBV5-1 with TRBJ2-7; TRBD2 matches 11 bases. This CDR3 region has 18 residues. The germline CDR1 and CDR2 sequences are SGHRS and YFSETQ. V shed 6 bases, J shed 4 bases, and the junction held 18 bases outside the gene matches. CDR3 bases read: TGCGCCAGCACCTCGGGAGGTAGCGGGAGGGCCCGTGGTTACGAG. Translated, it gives CASTSGGSGRARGYE. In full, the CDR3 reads CASTSGGSGRARGYEQYF.

The sequenced part of the CDR3 DNA is TGTGCCAGCAGCTTACAGGGCAGATTACAAGAGACC. Encoded protein: CASSLQGRLQET. The whole CDR3 protein is CASSLQGRLQETQYF. The rearrangement links TRBV27 to TRBJ2-5; perhaps TRBD1 as D (6 bases). Sequencing ends 3 residues short of the CDR3 end; the germline J gene provides the rest. This CDR3 region has 15 residues. Trimming pared 6 bases from V and 2 bases from J, leaving 16 bases between. Germline V gene data show CDR1 as MNHEY and CDR2 as SMNVEV (reference sequence).

CDR3 protein: CASSLTGLTGELFF. Partial CDR3 DNA: TGTGCCAGCAGCTTAACGGGGCTCACCGGGGAG. This sequence joins TRBV7-3 and TRBJ2-2; tentative D call: TRBD1 (5 bases). The CDR3 goes on 3 residues after the read ends, and that part is filled in from the germline J gene. Germline V gives CDR1 SGHTA, CDR2 FQGTGA. Trimming pared 0 bases from V and 4 bases from J, leaving 6 bases between. The CDR3 runs 14 residues. Supplemented by reference TRBV7-3 and TRBJ2-2, the full variable domain reads GAGVSQTPSNKVTEKGKYVELRCDPISGHTALYWYRQSLGQGPEFLIYFQGTGAADDSGLPNDRFFAVRPEGSVSTLKIQRTERGDSAVYLCASSLTGLTGELFFGEGSRLTVL.

The CDR3 bases that were read are TGTGCCAGCAGCTCGACAGGGATGATGGGAGAGACC. Translating it yields CASSSTGMMGET. The full CDR3 sequence reads CASSSTGMMGETQYF. The chain carries TRBV7-2 and TRBJ2-5; 7 bases are a match to TRBD1. The read gets to within 3 residues of the CDR3 end, and the germline J gene fills in the rest. V lost 4 bases to trimming and J lost 4 bases; unmatched junction nucleotides: 9. CDR3 length: 15 residues. Germline assignment: CDR1 SGHTA and CDR2 FQGNSA.

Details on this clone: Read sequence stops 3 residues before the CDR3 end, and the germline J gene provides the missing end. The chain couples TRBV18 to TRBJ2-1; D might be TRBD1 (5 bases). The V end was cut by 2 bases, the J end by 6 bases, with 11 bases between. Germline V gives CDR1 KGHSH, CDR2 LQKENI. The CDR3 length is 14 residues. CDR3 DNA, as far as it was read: TGTGCCAGCTCACCAGAGACAGTTATCAATGAG. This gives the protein CASSPETVINE. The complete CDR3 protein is CASSPETVINEQFF.

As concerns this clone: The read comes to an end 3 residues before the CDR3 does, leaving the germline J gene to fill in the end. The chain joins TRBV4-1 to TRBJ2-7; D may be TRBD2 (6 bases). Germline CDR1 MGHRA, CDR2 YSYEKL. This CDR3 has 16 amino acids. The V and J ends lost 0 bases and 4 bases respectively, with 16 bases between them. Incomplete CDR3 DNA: TGCGCCAGCAGCCAAGATTTCGGGACTTTCTCTTACGAG. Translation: CASSQDFGTFSYE. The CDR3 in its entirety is CASSQDFGTFSYEQYF.

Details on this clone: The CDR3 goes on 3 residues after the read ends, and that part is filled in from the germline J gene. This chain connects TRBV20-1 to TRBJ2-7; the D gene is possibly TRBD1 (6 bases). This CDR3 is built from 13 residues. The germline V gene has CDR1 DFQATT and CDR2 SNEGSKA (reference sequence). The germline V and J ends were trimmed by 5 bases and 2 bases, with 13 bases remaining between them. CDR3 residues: CSASRDKAYEQYF. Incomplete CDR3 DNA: TGCAGTGCTTCCCGGGACAAGGCCTACGAG.

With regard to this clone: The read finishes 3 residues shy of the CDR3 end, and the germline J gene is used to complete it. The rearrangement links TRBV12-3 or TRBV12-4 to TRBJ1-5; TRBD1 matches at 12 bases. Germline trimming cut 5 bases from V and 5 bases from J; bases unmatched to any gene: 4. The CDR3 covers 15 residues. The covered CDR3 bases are TGTGCCAGCAGTCCGGGACAGGGGGCATATCAGCCC. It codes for CASSPGQGAYQP. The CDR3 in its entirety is CASSPGQGAYQPQHF.

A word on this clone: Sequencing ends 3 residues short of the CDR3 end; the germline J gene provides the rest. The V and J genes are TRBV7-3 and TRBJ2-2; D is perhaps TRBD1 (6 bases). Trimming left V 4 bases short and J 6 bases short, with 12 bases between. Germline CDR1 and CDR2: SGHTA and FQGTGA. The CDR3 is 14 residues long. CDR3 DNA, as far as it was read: TGTGCCAGCAGCTCCAACAGGGTAGCCGGGGAG. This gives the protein CASSSNRVAGE. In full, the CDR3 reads CASSSNRVAGELFF.

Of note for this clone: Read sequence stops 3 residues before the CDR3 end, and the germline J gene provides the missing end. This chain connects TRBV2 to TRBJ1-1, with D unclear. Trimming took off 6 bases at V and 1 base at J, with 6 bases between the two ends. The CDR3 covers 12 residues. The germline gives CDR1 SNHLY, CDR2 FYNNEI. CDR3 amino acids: CASRAENTEAFF. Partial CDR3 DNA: TGTGCCAGCAGGGCGGAGAACACTGAA.

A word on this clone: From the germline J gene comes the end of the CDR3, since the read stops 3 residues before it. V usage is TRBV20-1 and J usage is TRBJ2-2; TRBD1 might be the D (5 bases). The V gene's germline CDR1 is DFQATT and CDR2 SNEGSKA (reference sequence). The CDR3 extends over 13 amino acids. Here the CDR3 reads CSATPDKNEKLFF. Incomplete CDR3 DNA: TGCAGTGCCACGCCGGACAAGAATGAAAAG.

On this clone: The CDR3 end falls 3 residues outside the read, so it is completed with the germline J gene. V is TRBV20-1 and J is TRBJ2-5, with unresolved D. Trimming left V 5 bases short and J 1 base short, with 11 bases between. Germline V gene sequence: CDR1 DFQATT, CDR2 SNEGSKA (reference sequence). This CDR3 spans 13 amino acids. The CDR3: CSAGGNFQETQYF. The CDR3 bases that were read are TGCAGTGCTGGCGGAAACTTCCAAGAGACC.

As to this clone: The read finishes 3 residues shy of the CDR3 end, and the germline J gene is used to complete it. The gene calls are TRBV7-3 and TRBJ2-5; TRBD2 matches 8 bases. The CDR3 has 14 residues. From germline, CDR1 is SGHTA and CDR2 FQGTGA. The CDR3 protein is CASSEGLATDTQYF. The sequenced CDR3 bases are TGTGCCAGCAGTGAAGGACTAGCCACAGATACC.

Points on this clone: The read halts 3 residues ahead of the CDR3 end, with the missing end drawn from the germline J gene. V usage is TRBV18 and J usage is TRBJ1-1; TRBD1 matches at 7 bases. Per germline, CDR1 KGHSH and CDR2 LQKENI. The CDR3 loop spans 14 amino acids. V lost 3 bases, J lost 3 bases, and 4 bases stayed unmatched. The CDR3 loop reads CASSPQGVDTEAFF. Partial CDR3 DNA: TGTGCCAGCTCACCCCAGGGGGTGGACACTGAA.

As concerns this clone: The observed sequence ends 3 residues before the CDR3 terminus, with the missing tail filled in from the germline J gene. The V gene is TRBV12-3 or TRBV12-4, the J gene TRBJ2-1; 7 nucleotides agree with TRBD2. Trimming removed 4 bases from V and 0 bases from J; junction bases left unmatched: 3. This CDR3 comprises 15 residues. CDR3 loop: CASSSRGSSYNEQFF. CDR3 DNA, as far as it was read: TGTGCCAGCAGTTCACGCGGGAGCTCCTACAATGAG.

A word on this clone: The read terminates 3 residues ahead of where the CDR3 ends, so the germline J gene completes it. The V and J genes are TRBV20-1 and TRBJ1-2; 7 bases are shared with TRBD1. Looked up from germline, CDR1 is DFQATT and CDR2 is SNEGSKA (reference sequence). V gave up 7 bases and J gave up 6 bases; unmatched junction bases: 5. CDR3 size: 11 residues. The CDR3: CSVDREDGYTF. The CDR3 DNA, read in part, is TGCAGTGTCGACAGGGAAGATGGC.

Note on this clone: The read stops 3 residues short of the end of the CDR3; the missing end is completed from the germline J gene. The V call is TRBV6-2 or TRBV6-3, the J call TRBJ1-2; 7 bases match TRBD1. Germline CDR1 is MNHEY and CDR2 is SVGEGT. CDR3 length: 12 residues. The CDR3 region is CASSRGTRGYTF. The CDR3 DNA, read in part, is TGTGCCAGCAGCAGGGGGACGAGGGGC.

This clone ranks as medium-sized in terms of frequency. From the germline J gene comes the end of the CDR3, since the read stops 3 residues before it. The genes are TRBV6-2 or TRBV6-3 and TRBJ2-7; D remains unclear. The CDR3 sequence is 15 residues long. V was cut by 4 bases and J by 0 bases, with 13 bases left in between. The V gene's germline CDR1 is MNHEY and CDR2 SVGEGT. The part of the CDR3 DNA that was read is TGTGCCAGCAGTTTAAAGCGCATAAGCTCCTACGAG. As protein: CASSLKRISSYE. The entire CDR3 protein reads CASSLKRISSYEQYF.

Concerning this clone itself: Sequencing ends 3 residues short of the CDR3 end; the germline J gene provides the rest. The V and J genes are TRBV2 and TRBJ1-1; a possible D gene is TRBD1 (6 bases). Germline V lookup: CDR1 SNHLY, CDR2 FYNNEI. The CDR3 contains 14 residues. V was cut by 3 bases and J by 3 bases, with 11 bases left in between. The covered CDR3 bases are TGTGCCAGCAGTGACAACAGGGTGGACACTGAA. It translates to CASSDNRVDTE. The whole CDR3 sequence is CASSDNRVDTEAFF.

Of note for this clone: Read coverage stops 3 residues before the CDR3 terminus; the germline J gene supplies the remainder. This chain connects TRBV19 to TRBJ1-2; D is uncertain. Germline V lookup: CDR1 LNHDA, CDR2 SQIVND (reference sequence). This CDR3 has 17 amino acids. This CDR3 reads CASSIPNLAGGTDTYTF. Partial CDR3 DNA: TGTGCCAGTAGTATACCAAATCTAGCGGGAGGAACAGATACC.

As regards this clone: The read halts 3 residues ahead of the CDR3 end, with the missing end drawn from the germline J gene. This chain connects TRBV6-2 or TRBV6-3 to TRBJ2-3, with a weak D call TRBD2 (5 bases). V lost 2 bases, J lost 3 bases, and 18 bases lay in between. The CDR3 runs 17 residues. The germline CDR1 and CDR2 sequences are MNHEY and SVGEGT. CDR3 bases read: TGTGCCAGCAGTTACCCGTTGTTAGCGCCCGAAACAGATACG. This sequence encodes CASSYPLLAPETDT. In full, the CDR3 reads CASSYPLLAPETDTQYF.

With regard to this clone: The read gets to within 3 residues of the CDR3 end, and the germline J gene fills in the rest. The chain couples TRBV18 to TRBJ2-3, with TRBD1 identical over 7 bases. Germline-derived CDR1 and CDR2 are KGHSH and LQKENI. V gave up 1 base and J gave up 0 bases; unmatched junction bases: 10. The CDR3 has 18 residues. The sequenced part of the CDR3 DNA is TGTGCCAGCTCACCACTTCGAGGGACAGTACCTAGCACAGATACG. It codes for CASSPLRGTVPSTDT. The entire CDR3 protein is CASSPLRGTVPSTDTQYF.

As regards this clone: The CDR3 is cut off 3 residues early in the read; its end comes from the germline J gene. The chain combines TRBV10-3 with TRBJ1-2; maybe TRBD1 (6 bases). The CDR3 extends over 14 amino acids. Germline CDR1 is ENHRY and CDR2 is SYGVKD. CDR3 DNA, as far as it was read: TGTGCCATCAGTGAGTCGGGCTGGGGGCGCGTG. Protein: CAISESGWGRV. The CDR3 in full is CAISESGWGRVYTF.

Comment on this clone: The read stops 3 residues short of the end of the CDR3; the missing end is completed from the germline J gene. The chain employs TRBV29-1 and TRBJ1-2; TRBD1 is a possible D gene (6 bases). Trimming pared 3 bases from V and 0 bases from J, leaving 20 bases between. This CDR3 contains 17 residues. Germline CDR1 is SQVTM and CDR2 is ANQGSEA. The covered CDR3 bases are TGCAGCGTTGACCCGCCGGGTCAGGGGACTACTAACTATGGC. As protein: CSVDPPGQGTTNYG. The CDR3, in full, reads CSVDPPGQGTTNYGYTF.

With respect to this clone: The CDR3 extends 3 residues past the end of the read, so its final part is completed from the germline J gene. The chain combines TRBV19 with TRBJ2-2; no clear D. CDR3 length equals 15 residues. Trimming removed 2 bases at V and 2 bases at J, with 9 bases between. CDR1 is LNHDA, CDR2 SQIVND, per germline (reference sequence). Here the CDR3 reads CASSIHLGNTGELFF. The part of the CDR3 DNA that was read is TGTGCCAGTAGTATACACCTAGGTAACACCGGGGAG.

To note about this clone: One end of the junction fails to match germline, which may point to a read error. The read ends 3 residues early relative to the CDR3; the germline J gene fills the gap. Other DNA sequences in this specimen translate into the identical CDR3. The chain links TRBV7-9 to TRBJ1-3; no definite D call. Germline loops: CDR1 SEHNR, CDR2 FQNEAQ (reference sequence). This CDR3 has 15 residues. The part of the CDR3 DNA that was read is TGTGCCAGCAGCTTTACGGGGAACCCTGGAAACACA. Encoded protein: CASSFTGNPGNT. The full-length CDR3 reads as CASSFTGNPGNTIYF.

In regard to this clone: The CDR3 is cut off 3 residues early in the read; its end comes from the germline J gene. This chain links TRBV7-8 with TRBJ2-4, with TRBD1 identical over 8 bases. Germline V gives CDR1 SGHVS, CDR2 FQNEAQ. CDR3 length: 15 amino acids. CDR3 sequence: CASSSRPGGGDGQYF. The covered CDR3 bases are TGTGCCAGCAGCTCGAGGCCAGGGGGCGGGGATGGT.